The rows below give T cell receptor beta chains drawn from one sample of a study of T-cell reconstitution after alpha-beta-depleted transplantation in children. TCRdb analysed the PCR reads with MiXCR anew, one entry per CDR3 protein. The data hold approximately 590,000 distinct CDR3 sequences, with under 12% observed a single time. Sequencing was performed on PBMCs from the stem cell graft donor, taken from the stem cell graft. All receptors derive from a human donor who donated a stem cell graft to a child with acute myeloid leukemia. The CDR3 runs from the conserved cysteine through the conserved F or W. Fields, in order: V gene, D gene, clone size, J gene, CDR3 DNA, CDR3 protein. The D gene is left open where the match is weak. Clone size, where shown, is once, few, many, or a class for clones that have expanded.

TRBV2	TRBD1	many	TRBJ2-2	TGTGCCAGCAGTGGGGACAGCCACACCGGGGAGCTGTTTTTT	CASSGDSHTGELFF
TRBV27	.	many	TRBJ1-2	TGTGCCAGCAGTTTAATGGAGGGTGGCTATGGCTACACCTTC	CASSLMEGGYGYTF
TRBV7-8	.	few	TRBJ2-2	TGTGCCAGCACCCAGGGGGGAATATTCACCGGGGAGCTGTTTTTT	CASTQGGIFTGELFF
TRBV7-6	.	.	TRBJ2-1	TGTGCCAGCAGCTTAGCGGGGGGACTGTCGGGGAATGAGCAGTTCTTC	CASSLAGGLSGNEQFF
TRBV5-4	.	.	TRBJ1-1	TGTGCCAGCAATTCGGGGTTCATGAACACTGAAGCTTTCTTT	CASNSGFMNTEAFF
TRBV5-1	TRBD2	many	TRBJ2-7	TGCGCCAGCAGCCCTATAGCGGGAGGGTACGAGCAGTACTTC	CASSPIAGGYEQYF
TRBV12-3/TRBV12-4	TRBD1	few	TRBJ2-2	TGTGCCAGCAGTTTGACAGGGGGGAGGAGCACCGGGGAGCTGTTTTTT	CASSLTGGRSTGELFF
TRBV10-3	TRBD2	few	TRBJ2-7	TGTGCCGCGGGACTAGCGGGGAGCTCCTACGAGCAGTACTTC	CAAGLAGSSYEQYF
TRBV27	.	.	TRBJ2-7	TGTGCCAGCAGTTTCGGGCCTGCCGAGTCCTACGAGCAGTACTTC	CASSFGPAESYEQYF
TRBV20-1	.	few	TRBJ2-4	TGCAGTGCTAAAGGGTTGAACATTCAGTACTTC	CSAKGLNIQYF
TRBV6-2/TRBV6-3	TRBD2	many	TRBJ2-1	TGTGCCAGCAGTTACCCCACCGGGACTAGCGGAGGGGGTAACAATGAGCAGTTCTTC	CASSYPTGTSGGGNNEQFF
TRBV20-1	.	few	TRBJ2-5	TGCAGTGCCCTGTCAGGGATAGAGACCCAGTACTTC	CSALSGIETQYF
TRBV27	TRBD1	few	TRBJ1-2	TGTGCCAGCAGATACGGACAGGGGCAGAACTATGGCTACACCTTC	CASRYGQGQNYGYTF
TRBV14	TRBD1	.	TRBJ2-7	TGTGCCAGCAGCCAAGCCCGGGACAGACACTACGAGCAGTACTTC	CASSQARDRHYEQYF
TRBV10-3	TRBD1	many	TRBJ2-5	TGTGCCATCAGTCGTGGACAGGGGGAGACCCAGTACTTC	CAISRGQGETQYF
TRBV10-3	.	few	TRBJ2-1	TGTGCCATCAGTGCCTCTCCACCCCTTAACTATGAGCAGTTCTTC	CAISASPPLNYEQFF
TRBV20-1	.	.	TRBJ2-1	TGCAGTGCCGGAGGGGGAGGGAAGGTGGTCAATGAGCAGTTCTTC	CSAGGGGKVVNEQFF
TRBV20-1	.	few	TRBJ1-5	TGCAGTGCTGTGATCCTTCGAGAGGGGAAAATTCGGCCCCAGCATTTT	CSAVILREGKIRPQHF
TRBV29-1	.	.	TRBJ2-1	TGCAGCGTTGTAGGCCTAGGGTCCTACAATGAGCAGTTCTTC	CSVVGLGSYNEQFF
TRBV12-3/TRBV12-4	.	many	TRBJ1-1	TGTGCCAGCAACGTGCAGGGATGGGGCACTGAAGCTTTCTTT	CASNVQGWGTEAFF
TRBV7-3	.	.	TRBJ2-1	TGTGCCAGCAGCCCACGAGCGGAGGGGGAGCAGTTCTTC	CASSPRAEGEQFF
TRBV5-1	.	.	TRBJ2-1	TGCGCCAGCAGCTTGGAGGGTGCGTCCTACAATGAGCAGTTCTTC	CASSLEGASYNEQFF
TRBV7-3	.	many	TRBJ2-7	TGTGCCAGCAGCTTAGGAAGGGTAGCTAACAACGAGCAGTACTTC	CASSLGRVANNEQYF
TRBV4-3	TRBD2	few	TRBJ2-2	TGCGCCAGCAGCCAACCGACGAGACTAGCGGGCACCGGGGAGCTGTTTTTT	CASSQPTRLAGTGELFF
TRBV29-1	.	few	TRBJ2-1	TGCAGCGTCGTCCTAGATGAGCAGTTCTTC	CSVVLDEQFF
TRBV6-1	TRBD2	many	TRBJ2-7	TGTGCCAGCAGGTCCCCGGGACTAGCCTCGGAGGAGCAGTACTTC	CASRSPGLASEEQYF
TRBV7-9	TRBD2	many	TRBJ2-7	TGTGCCAGCAGCCCTAGCGGCACAGCATACGAGCAGTACTTC	CASSPSGTAYEQYF
TRBV4-2	TRBD2	.	TRBJ2-1	TGTGCCAGCAGCGCCGGGACTAGCGACCGGAGCTCCTACAATGAGCAGTTCTTC	CASSAGTSDRSSYNEQFF
TRBV7-3	TRBD2	many	TRBJ2-5	TGTGCCAGCAGCTTACAGGGGCTAGCGGGAAAAGAGACCCAGTACTTC	CASSLQGLAGKETQYF
TRBV5-1	.	.	TRBJ1-1	TGCGCCAGCAGCTTGGAAGCAGGACCCCAAGCTTTCTTT	CASSLEAGPQAFF
TRBV5-1	TRBD2	.	TRBJ2-3	TGCGCCAGCAGCGCCGCCCCGGGAGGTAGCACAGATACGCAGTATTTT	CASSAAPGGSTDTQYF
TRBV3-1	TRBD2	.	TRBJ2-7	TGTGCCAGCAGCCTCGGGGGGACCCCCCACGAGCAGTACTTC	CASSLGGTPHEQYF